These T cell receptor beta chains were read from a single sample in a study of CD8 T cells in Susac syndrome. TCRdb fed the immunoSEQ multiplex PCR reads into MiXCR, producing one record per CDR3 protein. The repertoire has over 150,000 distinct CDR3 sequences, about 96% of them found once; the top ten carry around 0.12%. Material: CD4+ T cells from PBMCs. The receptors come from a human donor with Susac syndrome. Both conserved end residues are part of each CDR3. The D gene is left open where the match is weak.

J: TRBJ2-1; V: TRBV14; D: TRBD1; DNA: TGTGCCAGCAGCTACAGGGGTGGGGTACGGACGTACAATGAGCAGTTCTTC; CDR3: CASSYRGGVRTYNEQFF
J: TRBJ1-1; V: TRBV20-1; D: NA; DNA: TGCAGTGCTTTAACAGGGTACACTGAAGCTTTCTTT; CDR3: CSALTGYTEAFF
J: TRBJ1-2; V: TRBV15; D: TRBD1; DNA: TGTGCCACCAGCACCGGGAGAACAGGGGGCGCCGGCTACACCTTC; CDR3: CATSTGRTGGAGYTF
J: TRBJ2-7; V: TRBV18; D: TRBD2; DNA: TGTGCCAGCTCACCACCCGGGACTAGCATTTTCGAGCAGTACTTC; CDR3: CASSPPGTSIFEQYF
J: TRBJ2-6; V: TRBV7-9; D: NA; DNA: TGTGCCAGCAGCGCCACTATGGCTGGGGCCAACGTCCTGACTTTC; CDR3: CASSATMAGANVLTF
J: TRBJ1-1; V: TRBV12-3/TRBV12-4; D: NA; DNA: TGTGCCAGCAGCAAGAAGACATTTGACAGGACCCATACAAGAGATACTGAAGCTTTCTTT; CDR3: CASSKKTFDRTHTRDTEAFF
J: TRBJ2-1; V: TRBV7-3; D: NA; DNA: TGTGCCAGCAGCTTAGATTCCCCAGGGGCGGCCGTCGAGCAGTTCTTC; CDR3: CASSLDSPGAAVEQFF
J: TRBJ2-1; V: TRBV18; D: NA; DNA: TGTGCCAGCTCACCACCGTCCCAGCCTAACAATGAGCAGTTCTTC; CDR3: CASSPPSQPNNEQFF
J: TRBJ2-3; V: TRBV20-1; D: NA; DNA: TGCAGTGCCTCGAGCCGGGCCGCGGGGACAGATACGCAGTATTTT; CDR3: CSASSRAAGTDTQYF
J: TRBJ1-2; V: TRBV15; D: NA; DNA: TGTGCCACCAGCAGAGATCTCGGCCTCAGGAAAGGGGATGGCTACACCTTC; CDR3: CATSRDLGLRKGDGYTF
J: TRBJ2-3; V: TRBV25-1; D: TRBD1; DNA: TGTGCCAGCAGTGATTTCGGACAGGGTGGACTAACAGATACGCAGTATTTT; CDR3: CASSDFGQGGLTDTQYF
J: TRBJ2-1; V: TRBV5-1; D: NA; DNA: TGCGCCAGCAGCTCCAGGGGTTCCTACAATGAGCAGTTCTTC; CDR3: CASSSRGSYNEQFF
J: TRBJ2-4; V: TRBV5-1; D: NA; DNA: TGCGCCAGCAGCTTAGGGACGGAAAACATTCAGTACTTC; CDR3: CASSLGTENIQYF
J: TRBJ2-3; V: TRBV20-1; D: NA; DNA: TGCAGTGCTGACCTCACAGATACGCAGTATTTT; CDR3: CSADLTDTQYF